This is a list of T cell receptor beta chains from one sample in a study of cytomegalovirus exposure and HLA in healthy donors. The assay was immunoSEQ multiplex PCR, and TCRdb's table has in-frame clones only and misses some. The sample shows under 250,000 clones, 60% to 80% of them seen only once. The specimen sequenced was PBMCs. These receptors all stem from a male donor in good health and CMV-seronegative. Each CDR3 is given with its conserved first and last residue. Fields, in order: V gene, clone size, D gene, J gene, CDR3 protein, CDR3 DNA. A D gene is named only where the DNA matches it firmly. Expanded clones get a size class; other rows say once, few or many, or leave the size out.

TRBV10-3	-	-	TRBJ1-6	CAISGATRPYNSPLHF	TGTGCCATCAGTGGGGCCACAAGGCCCTATAATTCACCCCTCCACTTT
TRBV6-5	-	TRBD2	TRBJ2-7	CASSYSLAGVGEQYF	TGTGCCAGCAGTTACTCTCTAGCGGGAGTTGGCGAGCAGTACTTC
TRBV14	-	TRBD1	TRBJ1-2	CASSQDWGQCTF	TGTGCCAGCAGCCAAGATTGGGGACAGTGTACCTTC
TRBV27	-	TRBD1	TRBJ2-5	CASSEQGGWETQYF	TGTGCCAGCAGTGAACAAGGGGGCTGGGAGACCCAGTACTTC
TRBV5-4	few	TRBD2	TRBJ2-5	CASSLGSGRGGGKTQYF	TGTGCCAGCAGCTTGGGTTCGGGGCGGGGGGGCGGAAAGACCCAGTACTTC
TRBV25-1	few	-	TRBJ1-1	CASSENGAFEAFF	TGTGCCAGCAGTGAAAATGGGGCCTTTGAAGCTTTCTTT
TRBV30	-	-	TRBJ1-4	CAWGRGGRNEKLFF	TGTGCCTGGGGGAGAGGGGGTAGAAATGAAAAACTGTTTTTT
TRBV29-1	-	-	TRBJ2-5	CSGADRFGTQYF	TGCAGCGGGGCTGATCGGTTCGGGACCCAGTACTTC
TRBV25-1	-	-	TRBJ1-1	CASNFPGMGTEAFF	TGTGCCAGCAACTTTCCGGGGATGGGCACTGAAGCTTTCTTT
TRBV6-6	-	TRBD1	TRBJ1-1	CASSGTGGEMNTEAFF	TGTGCCAGCAGTGGGACAGGGGGAGAGATGAACACTGAAGCTTTCTTT
TRBV6-4	-	TRBD1	TRBJ1-2	CASSGQPRLGGYTF	TGTGCCAGCTCGGGACAGCCCCGCTTAGGTGGCTACACCTTC
TRBV28	few	TRBD2	TRBJ2-1	CASRTGGSYNEQFF	TGTGCCAGCAGAACGGGGGGCTCCTACAATGAGCAGTTCTTC
TRBV27	-	-	TRBJ1-6	CASLQGGLSYNSPLHF	TGTGCCAGCCTCCAGGGCGGTCTCTCCTATAATTCACCCCTCCACTTT
TRBV7-2	-	-	TRBJ1-1	CASSSPRTLNTEAFF	TGTGCCAGCAGCTCCCCCAGGACTTTGAACACTGAAGCTTTCTTT
TRBV7-3	-	TRBD1	TRBJ2-7	CASSLGQFYPYEQYF	TGTGCCAGCAGCTTGGGACAGTTCTACCCCTACGAGCAGTACTTC
TRBV7-9	-	-	TRBJ1-1	CASSPQGMTEAFF	TGTGCCAGCAGTCCTCAGGGGATGACTGAAGCTTTCTTT
TRBV6-5	-	TRBD2	TRBJ2-7	CASSLTSGGAVEQYF	TGTGCCAGCAGTCTTACTAGCGGGGGAGCGGTCGAGCAGTACTTC
TRBV5-6	-	TRBD1	TRBJ2-1	CASSLGPGTGRDNEQFF	TGTGCCAGCAGCTTGGGGCCCGGGACAGGGAGAGACAATGAGCAGTTCTTC
TRBV4-3	-	-	TRBJ2-7	CASSLSGEKGYEQYF	TGCGCCAGCAGCCTCTCAGGGGAGAAGGGATACGAGCAGTACTTC
TRBV2	-	TRBD2	TRBJ2-7	CASSEAGLAGHLSYEQYF	TGTGCCAGCAGTGAAGCCGGACTAGCGGGACATTTATCCTACGAGCAGTACTTC
TRBV30	few	TRBD1	TRBJ2-2	CAWRLSGTGVVLFF	TGTGCCTGGAGGCTATCCGGGACAGGGGTTGTGCTGTTTTTT
TRBV4-2	few	-	TRBJ1-1	CASSQDRGNTEAFF	TGTGCCAGCAGCCAAGATAGGGGGAACACTGAAGCTTTCTTT
TRBV18	once	-	TRBJ2-7	CASSPETGYEQYF	TGTGCCAGCTCACCAGAGACAGGCTACGAGCAGTACTTC
TRBV19	-	TRBD1	TRBJ1-2	CASSKSQGDYGYTF	TGTGCCAGTAGTAAATCACAGGGGGACTATGGCTACACCTTC
TRBV28	-	-	TRBJ2-1	CASSFTGSYNEQFF	TGTGCCAGCAGTTTTACGGGGTCCTACAATGAGCAGTTCTTC
TRBV7-3	-	TRBD1	TRBJ2-2	CASSSGTGGFGGGELFF	TGTGCCAGCAGCTCCGGGACAGGGGGCTTTGGGGGCGGGGAGCTGTTTTTT
TRBV5-1	once	-	TRBJ1-2	CASSSAGTESYGYTF	TGCGCCAGCAGCTCGGCCGGGACTGAATCCTATGGCTACACCTTC
TRBV30	-	-	TRBJ2-7	CAWNEGSNEQYF	TGTGCCTGGAACGAAGGTAGCAACGAGCAGTACTTC
TRBV4-3	-	-	TRBJ1-5	CASSQESFGVGDQPQHF	TGCGCCAGCAGCCAAGAAAGTTTCGGGGTCGGCGATCAGCCCCAGCATTTT
TRBV14	few	-	TRBJ2-7	CASSQYSPSYEQYF	TGTGCCAGCAGCCAATACAGCCCCTCCTACGAGCAGTACTTC
TRBV18	once	-	TRBJ2-6	CASSPLQGSGANVLTF	TGTGCCAGCTCACCACTACAGGGCTCTGGGGCCAACGTCCTGACTTTC
TRBV7-6	few	-	TRBJ1-1	CASSFTGRSSNTEAFF	TGTGCCAGCAGCTTTACAGGGAGATCAAGTAACACTGAAGCTTTCTTT
TRBV6-1	-	-	TRBJ1-2	CASSYGYGYTF	TGTGCCAGCAGCTACGGCTATGGCTACACCTTC
TRBV18	-	-	TRBJ1-5	CASSRDSGNQPQHF	TGTGCCAGCTCACGTGACAGTGGGAATCAGCCCCAGCATTTT
TRBV5-1	-	-	TRBJ2-7	CASSLDSAVFYEQYF	TGCGCCAGCAGCTTGGATAGCGCTGTTTTCTACGAGCAGTACTTC
TRBV9	-	TRBD1	TRBJ1-2	CASSRRQGWGDGYTF	TGTGCCAGCAGCAGGCGACAGGGATGGGGTGATGGCTACACCTTC
TRBV19	-	-	TRBJ1-2	CASYPGGLPNYGYTF	TGTGCCAGCTATCCTGGAGGGCTCCCTAACTATGGCTACACCTTC
TRBV5-1	-	-	TRBJ2-3	CASSLADREGTDTQYF	TGCGCCAGCAGCTTGGCGGACAGGGAGGGAACAGATACGCAGTATTTT
TRBV29-1	-	TRBD2	TRBJ2-3	CSVEDLSRGRREGHTQYF	TGCAGCGTTGAAGATCTTAGTAGGGGGCGGCGGGAGGGACATACGCAGTATTTT
TRBV27	once	-	TRBJ1-2	CASSFQGQADGYTF	TGTGCCAGCAGTTTTCAGGGGCAGGCGGATGGCTACACCTTC
TRBV28	few	-	TRBJ1-6	CASSPSNSPLHF	TGTGCCAGCAGTCCGAGTAATTCACCCCTCCACTTT
TRBV5-4	-	TRBD2	TRBJ2-1	CASSRTSGRANEQFF	TGTGCCAGCAGCAGGACTAGCGGGAGGGCAAATGAGCAGTTCTTC
TRBV4-2	-	-	TRBJ2-7	CASSQEVAGFTYEQYF	TGTGCCAGCAGCCAAGAAGTGGCGGGGTTCACCTACGAGCAGTACTTC
TRBV7-2	-	TRBD1	TRBJ2-3	CAITQPGGVTDTQYF	TGTGCCATCACCCAACCAGGGGGCGTGACAGATACGCAGTATTTT
TRBV28	-	-	TRBJ1-1	CASSFSLTVTTFF	TGTGCCAGCAGTTTCTCCCTGACAGTAACGACTTTCTTT
TRBV2	few	TRBD2	TRBJ2-3	CASRLERGVSRSTDTQYF	TGTGCCAGCCGTTTGGAGCGGGGGGTGTCCCGCAGCACAGATACGCAGTATTTT
TRBV7-3	once	-	TRBJ2-1	CASSSGRVNEQFF	TGTGCCAGCAGCTCGGGTCGGGTTAATGAGCAGTTCTTC
TRBV4-3	-	TRBD1	TRBJ1-1	CASSYSDRETEAFF	TGCGCCAGCAGCTACTCGGACAGGGAGACTGAAGCTTTCTTT
TRBV11-2	-	-	TRBJ2-7	CASSLEGDSYEQYF	TGTGCCAGCAGCTTAGAAGGGGACTCCTACGAGCAGTACTTC